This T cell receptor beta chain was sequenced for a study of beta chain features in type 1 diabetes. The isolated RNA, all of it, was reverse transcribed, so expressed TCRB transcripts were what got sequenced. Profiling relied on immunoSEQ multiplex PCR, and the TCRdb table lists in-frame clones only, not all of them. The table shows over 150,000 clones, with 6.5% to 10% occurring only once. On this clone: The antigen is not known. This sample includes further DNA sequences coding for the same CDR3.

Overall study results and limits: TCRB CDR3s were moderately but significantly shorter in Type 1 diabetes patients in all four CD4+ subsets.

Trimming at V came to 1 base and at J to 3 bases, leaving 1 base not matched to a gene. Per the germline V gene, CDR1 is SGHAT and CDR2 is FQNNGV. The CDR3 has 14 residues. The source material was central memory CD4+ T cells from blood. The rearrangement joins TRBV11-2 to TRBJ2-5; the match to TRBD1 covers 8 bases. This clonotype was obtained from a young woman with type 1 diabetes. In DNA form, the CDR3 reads TGTGCCAGCAGCTTAGGGACAGGGAAAGAGACCCAGTACTTC. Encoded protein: CASSLGTGKETQYF.